These 4 T cell receptor beta chains share one sample of origin, sequenced in a study of blood T cell repertoires in COVID-19. Profiled with immunoSEQ multiplex PCR; TCRdb holds only in-frame clones, not every one. The sample lists roughly 280,000 clones, approximately 86% occurring once. The sample was peripheral blood. Receptor source: a woman aged 55-75 years with COVID-19, enrolled during active disease.

The chain links TRBV10-1 to TRBJ2-1, with 8 bases matching TRBD2. Germline V lookup: CDR1 WNHNN, CDR2 SYGVQD (reference sequence). Trimming at V came to 4 bases and at J to 8 bases, leaving 4 bases not matched to a gene. This CDR3 region has 13 residues. The CDR3 DNA follows: TGCGCCAGCAGTGTTGCGGGAGGTGATGAGCAGTTCTTC. Translation gives CASSVAGGDEQFF.

This chain joins TRBV5-1 and TRBJ2-4; tentative D call: TRBD2 (6 bases). The CDR3 is 15 residues long. The ends were cut back, 0 bases at V and 6 bases at J, with 13 bases in the middle. CDR1 SGHRS and CDR2 YFSETQ come from the germline V gene. CDR3 bases: TGCGCCAGCAGCTTGGACCCCGGGGGACGAAACATTCAGTACTTC. Residues: CASSLDPGGRNIQYF. Filled out from reference TRBV5-1 and TRBJ2-4, the complete variable domain reads KAGVTQTPRYLIKTRGQQVTLSCSPISGHRSVSWYQQTPGQGLQFLFEYFSETQRNKGNFPGRFSGRQFSNSRSEMNVSTLELGDSALYLCASSLDPGGRNIQYFGAGTRLSVL.

This chain links TRBV3-1 (or the pseudogene TRBV3-2) with TRBJ1-3; unclear D gene. The germline V gene encodes CDR1 LGHDT and CDR2 YNNKEL (reference sequence). Trimming left V 8 bases short and J 0 bases short, with 20 bases between. This CDR3 is 17 amino acids long. The CDR3, as DNA: TGTGCCAGCCGCCCCCTGGGCAGCCAACTCTCTGGAAACACCATATATTTT. It specifies CASRPLGSQLSGNTIYF.

The V gene is TRBV6-2 or TRBV6-3, the J gene TRBJ2-4; the match to TRBD2 covers 9 bases. V lost 1 base to trimming and J lost 0 bases; unmatched junction nucleotides: 4. CDR3 length: 17 residues. CDR1 MNHEY and CDR2 SVGEGT come from the germline V gene. Written as DNA, the CDR3 is TGTGCCAGCAGTTACTGGCTAGCGGGACTAGCCAAAAACATTCAGTACTTC. This translates into CASSYWLAGLAKNIQYF.